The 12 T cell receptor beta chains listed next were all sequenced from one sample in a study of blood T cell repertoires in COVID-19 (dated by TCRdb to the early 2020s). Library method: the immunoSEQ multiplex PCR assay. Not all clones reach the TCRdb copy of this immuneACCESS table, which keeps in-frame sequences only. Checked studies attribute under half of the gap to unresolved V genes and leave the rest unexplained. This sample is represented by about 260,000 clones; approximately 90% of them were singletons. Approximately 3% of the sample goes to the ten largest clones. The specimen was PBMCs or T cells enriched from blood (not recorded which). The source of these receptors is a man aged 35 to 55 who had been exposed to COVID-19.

The CDR3 reads CASSPSPGRLGTDTQYF. In nucleotides, the CDR3 is TGTGCCAGCAGCCCATCCCCCGGGAGACTAGGAACAGACACCCAGTACTTC. The J gene is TRBJ2-5, the V gene TRBV11-2; possible D gene TRBD2, 6 bases. Trimming cost V 5 bases and J 8 bases, with 27 bases left between them. This CDR3 has 17 residues. Germline assignment: CDR1 SGHAT and CDR2 FQNNGV.

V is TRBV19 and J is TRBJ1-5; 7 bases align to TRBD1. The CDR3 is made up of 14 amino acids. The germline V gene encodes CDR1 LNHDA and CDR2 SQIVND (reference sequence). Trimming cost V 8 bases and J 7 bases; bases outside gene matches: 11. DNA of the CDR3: TGTGCCAGTGAGAGGGGCAGGGGACAGCAGCCCCAGCATTTT. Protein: CASERGRGQQPQHF.

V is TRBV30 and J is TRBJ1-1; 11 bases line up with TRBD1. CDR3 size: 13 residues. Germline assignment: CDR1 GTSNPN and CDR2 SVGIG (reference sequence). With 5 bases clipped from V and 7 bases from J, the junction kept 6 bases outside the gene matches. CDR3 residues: CAWGDRGLSEAFF. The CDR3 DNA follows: TGTGCCTGGGGGGACAGGGGGTTGAGTGAAGCTTTCTTT.

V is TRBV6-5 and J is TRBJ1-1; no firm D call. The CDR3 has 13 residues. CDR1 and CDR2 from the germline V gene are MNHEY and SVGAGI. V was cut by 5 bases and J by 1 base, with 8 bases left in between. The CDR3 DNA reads TGTGCCAGCAGTACAGATAGGAACACTGAAGCTTTCTTT. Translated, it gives CASSTDRNTEAFF.

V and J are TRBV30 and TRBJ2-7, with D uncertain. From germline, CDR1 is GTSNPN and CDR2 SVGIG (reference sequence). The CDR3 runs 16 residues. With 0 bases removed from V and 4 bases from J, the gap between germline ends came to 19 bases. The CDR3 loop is CAWSVSRTTAKYEQYF. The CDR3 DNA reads TGTGCCTGGAGTGTATCCAGAACGACTGCAAAGTACGAGCAGTACTTC. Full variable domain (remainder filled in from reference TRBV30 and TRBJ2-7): SQTIHQWPATLVQPVGSPLSLECTVEGTSNPNLYWYRQAAGRGLQLLFYSVGIGQISSEVPQNLSASRPQDRQFILSSKKLLLSDSGFYLCAWSVSRTTAKYEQYFGPGTRLTVT.

The chain's CDR3 is CASSQTTSADTQYF. The DNA of the CDR3 is TGTGCCAGCAGCCAGACGACTAGCGCAGATACGCAGTATTTT. The chain uses TRBV11-2 and TRBJ2-3, with 8 positions matching TRBD2. Germline V gives CDR1 SGHAT, CDR2 FQNNGV. Unmatched junction bases numbered 5, after V lost 5 bases and J lost 4 bases. This CDR3 is built from 14 residues.

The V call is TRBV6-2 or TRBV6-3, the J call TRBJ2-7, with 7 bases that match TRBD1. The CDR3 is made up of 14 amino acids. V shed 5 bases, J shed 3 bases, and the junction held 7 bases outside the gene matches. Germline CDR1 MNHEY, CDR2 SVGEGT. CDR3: CASSKDRVVYEQYF. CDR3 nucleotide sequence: TGTGCCAGCAGTAAAGACAGGGTAGTCTACGAGCAGTACTTC.

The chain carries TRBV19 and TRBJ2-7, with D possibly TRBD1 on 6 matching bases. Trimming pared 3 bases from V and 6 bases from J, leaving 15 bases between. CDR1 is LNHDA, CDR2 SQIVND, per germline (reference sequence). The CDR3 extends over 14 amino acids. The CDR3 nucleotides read TGTGCCAGTAGTATGTTTTCAGGGGATGTCGAGCAGTACTTC. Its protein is CASSMFSGDVEQYF.

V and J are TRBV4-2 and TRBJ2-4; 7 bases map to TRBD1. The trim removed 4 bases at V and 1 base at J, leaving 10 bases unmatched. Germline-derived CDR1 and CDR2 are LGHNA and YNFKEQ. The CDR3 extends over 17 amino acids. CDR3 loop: CASSPSTGLAAKNIQYF. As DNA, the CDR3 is TGTGCCAGCAGCCCATCGACAGGGCTTGCGGCCAAAAACATTCAGTACTTC.

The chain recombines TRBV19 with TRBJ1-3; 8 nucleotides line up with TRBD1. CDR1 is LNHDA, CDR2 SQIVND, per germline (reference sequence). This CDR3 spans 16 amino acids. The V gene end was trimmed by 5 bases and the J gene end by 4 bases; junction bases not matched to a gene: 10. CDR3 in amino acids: CASSATGVNAGNTIYF. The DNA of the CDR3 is TGTGCCAGTAGTGCGACAGGGGTTAACGCCGGAAACACCATATATTTT. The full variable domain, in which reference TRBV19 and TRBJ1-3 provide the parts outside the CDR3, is DGGITQSPKYLFRKEGQNVTLSCEQNLNHDAMYWYRQDPGQGLRLIYYSQIVNDFQKGDIAEGYSVSREKKESFPLTVTSAQKNPTAFYLCASSATGVNAGNTIYFGEGSWLTVV.

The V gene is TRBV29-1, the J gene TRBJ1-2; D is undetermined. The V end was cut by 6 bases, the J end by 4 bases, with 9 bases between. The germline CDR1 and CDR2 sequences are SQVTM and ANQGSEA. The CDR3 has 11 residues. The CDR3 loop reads CSVWESYGYTF. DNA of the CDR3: TGCAGCGTATGGGAGTCCTATGGCTACACCTTC.

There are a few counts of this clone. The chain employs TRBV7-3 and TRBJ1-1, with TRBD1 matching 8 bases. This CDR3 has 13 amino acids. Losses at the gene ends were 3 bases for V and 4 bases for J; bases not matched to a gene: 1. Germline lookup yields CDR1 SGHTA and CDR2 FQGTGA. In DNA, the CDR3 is TGTGCCAGCAGCTTCCAGGGGGCCACTGAAGCTTTCTTT. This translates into CASSFQGATEAFF.